One and the same sample provided the 28 T cell receptor beta chains below, sequenced in a study of cytomegalovirus exposure and HLA in healthy donors. This PCR relied on a set of 60 Vbeta primers and 13 Jbeta primers. The protocol was immunoSEQ multiplex PCR, while the TCRdb copy is restricted to in-frame clones and leaves out a portion. The top ten hold under 2.5% of the sample, which has approximately 100,000 clones, 81% seen once. The sequencing input was PBMCs. The receptors derive from a woman in her 30s in good health and CMV-seronegative.

The gene calls are TRBV28 and TRBJ2-5, with D tentatively TRBD1 (6 bases). CDR1 MDHEN and CDR2 SYDVKM come from the germline V gene. The V and J ends lost 5 bases and 4 bases respectively, with 11 bases between them. This CDR3 has 13 amino acids. The CDR3 loop reads CASSPHRAETQYF. The CDR3 nucleotides are TGTGCCAGCAGTCCGCACAGGGCAGAGACCCAGTACTTC.

The chain links TRBV6-5 to TRBJ2-1, with 11 bases identical to TRBD2. The germline V gene has CDR1 MNHEY and CDR2 SVGAGI. The CDR3 is made up of 13 amino acids. V lost 6 bases, J lost 6 bases, and 1 base stayed unmatched. CDR3 residues: CASRGLAGNEQFF. The DNA of the CDR3 is TGTGCCAGCAGAGGACTAGCGGGCAATGAGCAGTTCTTC.

The chain combines TRBV28 with TRBJ2-7, with a weak D call TRBD1 (6 bases). Germline V gene lookup returns CDR1 MDHEN and CDR2 SYDVKM. The CDR3 loop spans 13 amino acids. Trimming stripped 3 bases from V and 6 bases from J, with 12 bases between. CDR3 in DNA: TGTGCCAGCAGTTTTAAGGACAGCTCCGAGCAGTACTTC. Residues: CASSFKDSSEQYF.

V and J are TRBV14 and TRBJ2-7, with D perhaps matching TRBD1 (6 bases). Germline V gene lookup returns CDR1 SGHDN and CDR2 FVKESK. The germline V and J ends were trimmed by 3 bases and 6 bases, with 12 bases remaining between them. CDR3 size: 13 residues. CDR3 coding DNA: TGTGCCAGCAGCCAGGCAGCAGGGGCCGAGCAGTACTTC. Its protein product is CASSQAAGAEQYF.

The count of this clone is one. CDR3 coding DNA: TGTGCCAGCAGCTTAGATCTCATCAGCGCTGAAGCTTTCTTT. Translating it yields CASSLDLISAEAFF. The genes are TRBV11-2 and TRBJ1-1, with unresolved D. CDR3 length: 14 amino acids. Trimming removed 0 bases from V and 6 bases from J, with 11 bases in between. CDR1 SGHAT and CDR2 FQNNGV come from the germline V gene.

This sequence joins TRBV21-1 and TRBJ2-3; the table gives TRBD1 as D, unverified against the DNA. TRBV21-1 is reported as a pseudogene. The CDR3 extends over 18 amino acids. The CDR3 region has the DNA TGTGCCAGCAGCAAAACAGGGGACAGGGGGGTCGGCACAGATACGCAGTATTTT. Protein: CASSKTGDRGVGTDTQYF.

The chain has TRBV19 and TRBJ1-1, with 7 nucleotides matching TRBD1. After removal of 7 bases from V and 6 bases from J, the junction contained 20 bases not matched to a gene. Germline CDR1 LNHDA, CDR2 SQIVND (reference sequence). The CDR3 is made up of 17 amino acids. The CDR3 reads CASTSGGGAPSPSEAFF. CDR3 nucleotides: TGTGCCAGTACCTCCGGAGGGGGCGCCCCCTCGCCTTCTGAAGCTTTCTTT.

V is TRBV4-3 and J is TRBJ1-4; TRBD1 is a possible D gene (6 bases). The CDR3 has 15 residues. Between the trimmed V and J ends, which lost 0 bases and 7 bases, there was a span of 12 bases. In germline, CDR1 is LGHNA, CDR2 YSLEER. CDR3 in amino acids: CASSQDGTTGEKLFF. DNA of the CDR3: TGCGCCAGCAGCCAAGATGGGACAACCGGTGAAAAACTGTTTTTT.

V gene TRBV6-1 combines with J gene TRBJ1-1; 7 nucleotides line up with TRBD1. The CDR3 is 17 residues long. J was trimmed by 1 base and V by 3 bases; bases with no gene match: 11. Looked up from germline, CDR1 is MNHNS and CDR2 is SASEGT. CDR3 coding DNA: TGTGCCAGCAGTGAGGACAGGACGGGGTGGGCGAACACTGAAGCTTTCTTT. Translating it yields CASSEDRTGWANTEAFF.

Notes on this clone: A junction boundary mismatches the germline segment, possibly from a read error. The chain has TRBV4-1 and TRBJ1-2; D ambiguous. The CDR3 runs 15 residues. Germline V gene data show CDR1 as MGHRA and CDR2 as YSYEKL. CDR3 protein: CASSQPWQPNYGYIF. The CDR3 DNA reads as TGCGCCAGCAGCCAACCGTGGCAGCCCAACTATGGCTACATCTTC.

The chain links TRBV19 to TRBJ1-5; D remains ambiguous. The germline CDR1 and CDR2 sequences are LNHDA and SQIVND (reference sequence). With 3 bases removed from V and 7 bases from J, the gap between germline ends came to 19 bases. The CDR3 is made up of 16 amino acids. The CDR3 nucleotides are TGTGCCAGTAGTATGGGTGTGGCGGGGTTCGGCCAGCCCCAGCATTTT. It yields the protein CASSMGVAGFGQPQHF.

The chain joins TRBV5-1 to TRBJ1-4, with a tentative D call TRBD1 (6 bases). Germline-derived CDR1 and CDR2 are SGHRS and YFSETQ. This CDR3 has 16 amino acids. V was pared by 0 bases and J by 0 bases, with 9 bases between. CDR3 nucleotides: TGCGCCAGCAGCTTGGTATCAGGGGCAACTAATGAAAAACTGTTTTTT. This translates into CASSLVSGATNEKLFF. Complete variable domain (other parts from reference TRBV5-1 and TRBJ1-4): KAGVTQTPRYLIKTRGQQVTLSCSPISGHRSVSWYQQTPGQGLQFLFEYFSETQRNKGNFPGRFSGRQFSNSRSEMNVSTLELGDSALYLCASSLVSGATNEKLFFGSGTQLSVL.

V is TRBV14 and J is TRBJ2-7; 13 bases match TRBD2. V trimming: 2 bases; J trimming: 2 bases; junction bases outside the gene matches: 9. The CDR3 has 18 residues. The V gene's germline CDR1 is SGHDN and CDR2 FVKESK. CDR3 residues: CASSQSSFTSGRAYEQYF. The CDR3 DNA sequence: TGTGCCAGCAGCCAAAGCAGTTTCACTAGCGGGAGGGCCTACGAGCAGTACTTC.

The chain uses TRBV6-1 and TRBJ2-2; 7 bases map to TRBD1. The trim removed 5 bases at V and 0 bases at J, leaving 3 bases unmatched. The CDR3 is made up of 15 amino acids. Germline assignment: CDR1 MNHNS and CDR2 SASEGT. The CDR3 DNA is TGTGCCAGCAGTTTAGGGACAGCGAACACCGGGGAGCTGTTTTTT. As protein: CASSLGTANTGELFF.

V gene TRBV28 combines with J gene TRBJ2-3; 7 bases are a match to TRBD1. V lost 8 bases to trimming and J lost 2 bases; unmatched junction nucleotides: 19. In germline, CDR1 is MDHEN, CDR2 SYDVKM. This CDR3 has 18 residues. The DNA of the CDR3 is TGTGCCAGCCTCGGAACCTCCGTAGGGGGCATCTTCACAGATACGCAGTATTTT. It specifies CASLGTSVGGIFTDTQYF.

This sequence joins TRBV7-8 and TRBJ2-7, with 9 nucleotides matching TRBD2. Germline V gives CDR1 SGHVS, CDR2 FQNEAQ. This CDR3 is built from 15 residues. V dropped 5 bases and J dropped 3; count of bases not matched to a gene: 8. The CDR3, as DNA: TGTGCCAGCAGCCTAACCGGAGCGGGAGGCTACGAGCAGTACTTC. It codes for CASSLTGAGGYEQYF.

CDR3 in amino acids: CASSLRGGNEQYF. In DNA, the CDR3 is TGCGCCAGCAGCTTGAGAGGGGGCAACGAGCAGTACTTC. V is TRBV5-1 and J is TRBJ2-7, with 7 bases matching TRBD1. CDR1 SGHRS and CDR2 YFSETQ come from the germline V gene. The length of the CDR3 is 13 residues. Trimming took 1 base from V and 5 from J; bases not matched to a gene: 3.

The chain employs TRBV28 and TRBJ2-7; TRBD2 agrees at 9 bases. Germline V gene data show CDR1 as MDHEN and CDR2 as SYDVKM. Unmatched junction bases numbered 16, after V lost 4 bases and J lost 6 bases. There are 17 residues in the CDR3. The CDR3 region is CASSSPFGTGGRVEQYF. Here the CDR3 DNA reads TGTGCCAGCAGTTCCCCATTCGGGACTGGCGGGAGGGTCGAGCAGTACTTC.

V and J are TRBV4-3 and TRBJ1-3, with TRBD1 matching 9 bases. J lost 4 bases, V lost 1 base, and 5 bases had no gene match. CDR1 is LGHNA, CDR2 YSLEER, per germline. The CDR3 runs to 16 residues. The CDR3 sequence is CASSQGTGGKGNTIYF. Written as DNA, the CDR3 is TGCGCCAGCAGCCAAGGCACAGGGGGCAAGGGAAACACCATATATTTT.

The CDR3 here is CASSVTESYEQYF. The CDR3 nucleotides read TGTGCCAGCAGTGTGACAGAATCCTACGAGCAGTACTTC. The genes are TRBV6-1 and TRBJ2-5, with D possibly TRBD1 on 5 matching bases. The assigned J gene may be wrong: the sequence end matches TRBJ2-7 better. CDR3 length equals 13 residues. Per germline, CDR1 MNHNS and CDR2 SASEGT.

This clone was recorded once. The genes are TRBV5-8 and TRBJ1-4; 12 bases are shared with TRBD1. Trimming removed 4 bases from V and 5 bases from J; junction bases left unmatched: 3. The CDR3 has 15 amino acids. CDR1 is SGHTS and CDR2 is YDEGEE in the germline V gene. The CDR3 protein is CASSRGQGANEKLFF. The CDR3 DNA sequence: TGTGCCAGCAGCCGGGGACAGGGGGCGAATGAAAAACTGTTTTTT.

The chain carries TRBV27 and TRBJ2-4, with unresolved D. The CDR3 spans 17 residues. V was trimmed by 5 bases and J by 0 bases, leaving 17 bases between them. CDR1 and CDR2 (germline): MNHEY, SMNVEV (reference sequence). This CDR3 is CASSPSSGTLAKNIQYF. Written as DNA, the CDR3 is TGTGCCAGCAGTCCTAGTTCGGGTACCCTAGCCAAAAACATTCAGTACTTC.

The chain links TRBV19 to TRBJ2-7, with 7 bases aligning to TRBD1. The CDR3 has 14 residues. Germline CDR1 reads LNHDA; CDR2 reads SQIVND (reference sequence). V gave up 6 bases and J gave up 3 bases; unmatched junction bases: 8. The CDR3 nucleotides are TGTGCCAGTAGGGGGCTACAGGGGAACTACGAGCAGTACTTC. As protein: CASRGLQGNYEQYF.

This clone was seen more than once but under ten times. The chain uses TRBV7-9 and TRBJ2-3, with 7 bases lining up with TRBD2. Per germline, CDR1 SEHNR and CDR2 FQNEAQ (reference sequence). The length of the CDR3 is 19 residues. Trimming cost V 5 bases and J 4 bases; bases outside gene matches: 21. The CDR3 DNA is TGTGCCAGCAGCAAAGTCGAGGATAGGTGGGAGGGCCTTCCAGATACGCAGTATTTT. Its translation: CASSKVEDRWEGLPDTQYF. The complete variable domain, with remaining parts taken from reference TRBV7-9 and TRBJ2-3, reads DTGVSQNPRHKITKRGQNVTFRCDPISEHNRLYWYRQTLGQGPEFLTYFQNEAQLEKSRLLSDRFSAERPKGSFSTLEIQRTEQGDSAMYLCASSKVEDRWEGLPDTQYFGPGTRLTVL.

V usage is TRBV5-6 and J usage is TRBJ2-7; no definite D call. The CDR3 is made up of 15 amino acids. The V end was cut by 0 bases, the J end by 2 bases, with 12 bases between. Looked up from germline, CDR1 is SGHDT and CDR2 is YYEEEE. CDR3 amino acids: CASSLDGRKPYEQYF. As DNA, the CDR3 is TGTGCCAGCAGCTTGGATGGCAGAAAACCCTACGAGCAGTACTTC.

The chain employs TRBV27 and TRBJ2-7; TRBD2 agrees at 13 bases. Trimming at V came to 2 bases and at J to 5 bases, leaving 0 bases not matched to a gene. The CDR3 has 14 residues. Germline V gives CDR1 MNHEY, CDR2 SMNVEV (reference sequence). CDR3 sequence (DNA): TGTGCCAGCAGTTTAGGGACTAGCGGGAACGAGCAGTACTTC. This codes for CASSLGTSGNEQYF.

The rearrangement uses TRBV19 and TRBJ2-3; TRBD2 matches 11 bases. The germline gives CDR1 LNHDA, CDR2 SQIVND (reference sequence). This CDR3 has 16 amino acids. Trimming at V came to 10 bases and at J to 1 base, leaving 10 bases not matched to a gene. This chain's CDR3 is CAKGGMGLAGTDTQYF. In DNA, the CDR3 is TGTGCCAAAGGGGGGATGGGACTAGCGGGCACAGATACGCAGTATTTT.

CDR3: CASSVPNYNEQFF. CDR3 in DNA: TGTGCCAGCAGTGTGCCTAACTACAATGAGCAGTTCTTC. The chain carries TRBV25-1 and TRBJ2-1, with no clear D. The CDR3 consists of 13 residues. Trimming took off 4 bases at V and 3 bases at J, with 7 bases between the two ends. Germline CDR1 reads MGHDK; CDR2 reads SYGVNS.